Detailed here is one T cell receptor beta chain. Its antigen is as yet unknown. Some clones are missing from TCRdb's copy, which holds only in-frame ones; the method was immunoSEQ multiplex PCR. The sample holds 26,000 or so clones, approximately 84% seen once. Autoimmune disease history or systemic immunosuppression disqualified patients. This record comes from a study of OX40 agonist ivuxolimab in advanced cancers. Study-wide context: Among those enrolled, mean age was 60 years (range 23 to 79) and about 79% were male.

Study outcomes and limitations: It was also the case that some nonresponders had low normalized T-cell clonal expansion.

Germline CDR1 is SGHVS and CDR2 is FNYEAQ. V dropped 4 bases and J dropped 0; count of bases not matched to a gene: 7. The CDR3 is made up of 16 amino acids. This TCR derives from an adult with an advanced solid tumor such as melanoma, head and neck, liver or kidney cancer. The chain has TRBV7-6 and TRBJ2-7; 9 bases are shared with TRBD1. The source was CD4+ or CD8+ T cells sorted from blood, collected in a trial of the OX40 agonist ivuxolimab. The CDR3 coding sequence is TGTGCCAGCAGCTCCCCACAGGGGGCCCCCTCCTACGAGCAGTACTTC. It specifies CASSSPQGAPSYEQYF. Complete variable domain (other parts from reference TRBV7-6 and TRBJ2-7): GAGVSQSPRYKVTKRGQDVALRCDPISGHVSLYWYRQALGQGPEFLTYFNYEAQQDKSGLPNDRFSAERPEGSISTLTIQRTEQRDSAMYRCASSSPQGAPSYEQYFGPGTRLTVT.